Detailed here is one TCR beta chain. What it binds is not known. This record belongs to a study of response to subunit inactivated influenza vaccine. Notes on the study in general: Authors suggested each seasonal flu vaccination may recruit only limited numbers of new T cells.

Germline lookup yields CDR1 SGHNT and CDR2 YENEEA. The CDR3 extends over 15 amino acids. The V and J ends lost 5 bases and 10 bases, in that order; junction bases with no gene match: 14. Each CDR3 protein is one row after TCRdb ran MiXCR on the RT-PCR reads. Seen here are hundreds of thousands of distinct CDR3 sequences, roughly 18% observed once, and the top ten hold about 11%. The input for sequencing was PBMCs from blood, taken 4 to 6 days after vaccination. The sequence was collected from a man aged 45 to 65 who received an inactivated influenza vaccine. V usage is TRBV11-3 and J usage is TRBJ2-1; the match to TRBD1 covers 7 bases. The CDR3 is CASSLTTGRGEEQFF. DNA for the CDR3: TGTGCCAGCAGCCTAACGACAGGGAGAGGAGAAGAGCAGTTCTTC.